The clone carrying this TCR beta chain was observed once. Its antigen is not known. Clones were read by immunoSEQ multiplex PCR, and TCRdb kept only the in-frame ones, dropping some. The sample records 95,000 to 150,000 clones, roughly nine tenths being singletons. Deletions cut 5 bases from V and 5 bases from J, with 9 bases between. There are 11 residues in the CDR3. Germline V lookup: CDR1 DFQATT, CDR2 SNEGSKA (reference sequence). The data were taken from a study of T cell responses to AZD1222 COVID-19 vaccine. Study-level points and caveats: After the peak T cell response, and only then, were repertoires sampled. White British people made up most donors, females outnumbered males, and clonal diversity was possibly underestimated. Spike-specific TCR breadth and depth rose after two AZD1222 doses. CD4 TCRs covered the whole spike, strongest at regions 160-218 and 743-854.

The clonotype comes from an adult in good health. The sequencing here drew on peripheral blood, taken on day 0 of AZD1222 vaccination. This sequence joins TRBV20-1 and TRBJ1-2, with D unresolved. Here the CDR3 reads CSARAWYGYTF. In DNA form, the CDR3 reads TGCAGTGCTCGAGCCTGGTATGGCTACACCTTC.